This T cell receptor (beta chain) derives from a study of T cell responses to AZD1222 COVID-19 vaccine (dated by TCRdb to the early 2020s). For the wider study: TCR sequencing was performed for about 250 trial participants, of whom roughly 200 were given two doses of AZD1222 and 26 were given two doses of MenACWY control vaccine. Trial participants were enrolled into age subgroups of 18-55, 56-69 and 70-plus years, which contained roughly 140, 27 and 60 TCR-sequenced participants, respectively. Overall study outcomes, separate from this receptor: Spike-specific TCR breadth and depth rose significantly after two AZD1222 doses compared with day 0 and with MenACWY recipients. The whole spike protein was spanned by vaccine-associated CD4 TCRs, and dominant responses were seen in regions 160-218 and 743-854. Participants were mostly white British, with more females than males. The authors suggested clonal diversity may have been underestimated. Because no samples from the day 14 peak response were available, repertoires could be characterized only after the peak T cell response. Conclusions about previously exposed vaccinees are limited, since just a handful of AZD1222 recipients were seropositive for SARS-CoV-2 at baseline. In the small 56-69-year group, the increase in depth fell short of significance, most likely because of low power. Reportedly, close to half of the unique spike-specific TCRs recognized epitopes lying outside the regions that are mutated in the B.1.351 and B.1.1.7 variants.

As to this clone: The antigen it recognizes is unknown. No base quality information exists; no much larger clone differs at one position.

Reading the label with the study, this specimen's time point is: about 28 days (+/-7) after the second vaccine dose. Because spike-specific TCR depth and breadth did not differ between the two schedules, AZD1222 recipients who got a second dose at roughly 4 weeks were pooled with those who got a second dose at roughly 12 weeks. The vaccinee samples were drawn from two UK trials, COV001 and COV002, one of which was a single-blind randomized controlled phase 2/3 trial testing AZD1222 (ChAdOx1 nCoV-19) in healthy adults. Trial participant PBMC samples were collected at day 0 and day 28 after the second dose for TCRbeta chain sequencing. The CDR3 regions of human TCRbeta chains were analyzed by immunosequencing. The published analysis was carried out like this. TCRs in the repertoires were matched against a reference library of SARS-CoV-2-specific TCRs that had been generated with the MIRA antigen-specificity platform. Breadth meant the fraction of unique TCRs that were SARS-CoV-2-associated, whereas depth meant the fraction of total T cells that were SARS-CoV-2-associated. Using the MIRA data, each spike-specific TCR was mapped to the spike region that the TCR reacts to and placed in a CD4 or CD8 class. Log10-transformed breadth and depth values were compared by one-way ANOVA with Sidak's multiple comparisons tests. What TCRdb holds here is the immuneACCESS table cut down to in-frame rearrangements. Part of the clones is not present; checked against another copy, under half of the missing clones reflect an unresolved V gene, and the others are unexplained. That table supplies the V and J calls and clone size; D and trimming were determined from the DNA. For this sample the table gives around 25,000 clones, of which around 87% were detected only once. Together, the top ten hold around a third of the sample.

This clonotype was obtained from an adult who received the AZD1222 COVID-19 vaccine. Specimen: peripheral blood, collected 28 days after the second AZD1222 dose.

The CDR3 has the sequence CASSLDRANQPQHF. DNA sequence: TGTGCCAGCAGCTTAGACAGGGCGAATCAGCCCCAGCATTTT. This receptor chain uses TRBV7-2 and TRBJ1-5; TRBD1 is perhaps the D gene, given 6 matching bases. The germline ends are 8 bases apart after V is trimmed by 1 base and J by 4 bases. The CDR3 runs 14 residues from the cysteine to the phenylalanine. Only the CDR3 DNA is retained, 42 bases long and in frame from the first base. The germline V gene sets CDR1 to SGHTA and CDR2 to FQGNSA.